The 23 T cell receptor beta chains listed next were all sequenced from one sample in a study of control samples from healthy donors and cancer patients. Some clones are missing from TCRdb's copy, which holds only in-frame ones; the method was immunoSEQ multiplex PCR. The sample contains roughly 400,000 clones, around nine tenths of which appear only once. The sequencing sample was made of PBMCs. The receptors stem from a man aged 40-49 years with head and neck cancer.

The chain is built from TRBV5-1 and TRBJ2-2; no firm D call. This CDR3 has 16 amino acids. CDR1 is SGHRS, CDR2 YFSETQ, per germline. Trimming left V 1 base short and J 3 bases short, with 13 bases between. The CDR3 nucleotides are TGCGCCAGCAGCTTGCGGGCAAAGGCGGACACCGGGGAGCTGTTTTTT. Translated: CASSLRAKADTGELFF.

This chain joins TRBV6-6 and TRBJ1-6; 8 bases fit TRBD1. The V segment lost 4 bases and the J segment 7 bases; nucleotides outside the gene matches: 3. Germline CDR1 is MNHNY and CDR2 is SVGAGI (reference sequence). This CDR3 comprises 14 residues. The CDR3 region has the DNA TGTGCCAGCAGTTGGACAGGGACGAATTCACCCCTCCACTTT. This translates into CASSWTGTNSPLHF.

V is TRBV11-2 and J is TRBJ2-3, with D perhaps matching TRBD2 (5 bases). The CDR3 is made up of 14 amino acids. Per the germline V gene, CDR1 is SGHAT and CDR2 is FQNNGV. Trimming removed 3 bases at V and 2 bases at J, with 9 bases between. The CDR3 sequence is CASSFSLATDTQYF. The CDR3 coding sequence is TGTGCCAGCAGCTTTTCTCTAGCCACAGATACGCAGTATTTT.

This clone was seen only once. The V gene is TRBV5-1, the J gene TRBJ2-5; 9 nucleotides match TRBD1. Germline assignment: CDR1 SGHRS and CDR2 YFSETQ. This CDR3 region has 16 residues. J was trimmed by 5 bases and V by 2 bases; bases with no gene match: 10. CDR3 sequence reads: CASSFFGQGQWETQYF. As DNA, the CDR3 is TGCGCCAGCAGCTTCTTCGGACAGGGGCAATGGGAGACCCAGTACTTC.

The gene calls are TRBV7-2 and TRBJ1-2; 11 nucleotides line up with TRBD1. Germline V gene lookup returns CDR1 SGHTA and CDR2 FQGNSA. The CDR3 is made up of 14 amino acids. The junction had 8 bases not matched to a gene; V was cut back by 4 bases and J by 10 bases. The DNA for the CDR3 is TGTGCCAGCAGCTATATCGGACAGGGGGCGACCTACACCTTC. Translation gives CASSYIGQGATYTF.

This clone has only one observation. This chain uses TRBV14 with TRBJ1-2, with TRBD1 matching over 9 bases. Losses at the gene ends were 3 bases for V and 6 bases for J; bases not matched to a gene: 11. From germline, CDR1 is SGHDN and CDR2 FVKESK. The CDR3 has 16 amino acids. CDR3 amino acids: CASSHLGTGRNDGYTF. CDR3 in DNA: TGTGCCAGCAGCCACTTGGGGACAGGGAGGAATGATGGCTACACCTTC.

The rearrangement links TRBV7-2 to TRBJ2-7, with 8 bases lining up with TRBD2. Germline CDR1 SGHTA, CDR2 FQGNSA. The J segment lost 4 bases and the V segment lost 5 bases, leaving 10 bases of the junction unmatched. The CDR3 is 15 amino acids. CDR3 nucleotide sequence: TGTGCCAGCAGCCCCTACCGGGGGGGCGGGTACGAGCAGTACTTC. It translates to CASSPYRGGGYEQYF.

The chain has TRBV3-1 (or the pseudogene TRBV3-2) and TRBJ2-7; perhaps TRBD2 as D (5 bases). CDR1 and CDR2 from the germline V gene are LGHDT and YNNKEL (reference sequence). There are 13 residues in the CDR3. Trimming left V 2 bases short and J 3 bases short, with 8 bases between. DNA for the CDR3: TGTGCCAGCAGCCAAAGGAGGAACTACGAGCAGTACTTC. Translation gives CASSQRRNYEQYF.

The V and J genes are TRBV7-2 and TRBJ2-1; 8 positions agree with TRBD1. Germline-derived CDR1 and CDR2 are SGHTA and FQGNSA. J was trimmed by 4 bases and V by 3 bases; bases with no gene match: 11. This CDR3 comprises 17 residues. The CDR3 sequence is CASSLQGASSLYNEQFF. The CDR3 nucleotides read TGTGCCAGCAGCTTGCAGGGGGCGTCTTCGTTATACAATGAGCAGTTCTTC.

J is TRBJ1-2 and V is TRBV6-5; D ambiguous. The CDR3 loop spans 12 amino acids. The germline V and J ends were trimmed by 5 bases and 3 bases, with 7 bases remaining between them. Germline V gives CDR1 MNHEY, CDR2 SVGAGI. For the CDR3, the DNA is TGTGCCAGCAGTCCCACGGACTATGGCTACACCTTC. Protein: CASSPTDYGYTF.

The chain has TRBV28 and TRBJ1-5; perhaps TRBD1 as D (6 bases). V lost 3 bases and J lost 2, with 8 bases in between. The CDR3 has 14 residues. Germline V gene data show CDR1 as MDHEN and CDR2 as SYDVKM. The CDR3 DNA reads TGTGCCAGCAGTTTTTGGGGGCGCAATCAGCCCCAGCATTTT. Translating it yields CASSFWGRNQPQHF.

The rearrangement uses TRBV11-2 and TRBJ2-1; D is unclear. The CDR3 loop spans 15 amino acids. V lost 5 bases and J lost 0, with 11 bases in between. The germline V gene has CDR1 SGHAT and CDR2 FQNNGV. The CDR3 here is CASSPDLSSYNEQFF. CDR3 DNA sequence: TGTGCCAGCAGCCCAGACTTGAGCTCCTACAATGAGCAGTTCTTC.

The V gene is TRBV14, the J gene TRBJ1-1; no clear D gene. This CDR3 is built from 13 residues. Germline loops: CDR1 SGHDN, CDR2 FVKESK. Trimming pared 0 bases from V and 3 bases from J, leaving 5 bases between. The DNA of the CDR3 is TGTGCCAGCAGCCAAGATAGGTACACTGAAGCTTTCTTT. Residues: CASSQDRYTEAFF.

The chain is built from TRBV7-9 and TRBJ1-1, with TRBD1 as a possible D gene (5 bases). Trimming cost V 5 bases and J 1 base, with 11 bases left between them. Looked up from germline, CDR1 is SEHNR and CDR2 is FQNEAQ (reference sequence). The CDR3 has 14 residues. CDR3 in amino acids: CASSQDNPNTEAFF. The DNA for the CDR3 is TGTGCCAGCAGCCAGGACAACCCGAACACTGAAGCTTTCTTT.

The genes are TRBV28 and TRBJ1-4; D is uncertain. The V end lost 6 bases, the J end lost 0 bases, and 14 bases lay between the germline ends. The germline gives CDR1 MDHEN, CDR2 SYDVKM. The CDR3 length is 16 residues. This CDR3 reads CASSLDTASTNEKLFF. The CDR3 DNA follows: TGTGCCAGCAGCCTCGATACAGCTTCAACTAATGAAAAACTGTTTTTT.

The chain has TRBV3-1 (or the pseudogene TRBV3-2) and TRBJ2-1; D remains unclear. Trimming removed 0 bases at V and 1 base at J, with 16 bases between. The germline V gene has CDR1 LGHDT and CDR2 YNNKEL (reference sequence). The CDR3 is 18 amino acids. Written as DNA, the CDR3 is TGTGCCAGCAGCCAAGAGGTACGGGTCAGCGCTTCCTACAATGAGCAGTTCTTC. This sequence encodes CASSQEVRVSASYNEQFF.

J is TRBJ2-7 and V is TRBV9, with TRBD1 matching over 10 bases. Trimming at V came to 1 base and at J to 6 bases, leaving 10 bases not matched to a gene. The CDR3 runs 16 residues. CDR1 and CDR2 from the germline V gene are SGDLS and YYNGEE. DNA for the CDR3: TGTGCCAGCAGCGTAAATGCTCTCGGACAGGGGGGCGAGCAGTACTTC. Its translation is CASSVNALGQGGEQYF.

The V and J genes are TRBV13 and TRBJ2-7; TRBD2 is a possible D gene (5 bases). The V gene lost 5 bases and the J gene lost 0 bases, with 11 bases spanning the gap. Germline V gene sequence: CDR1 PRHDT, CDR2 FYEKMQ (reference sequence). The CDR3 spans 14 residues. CDR3 residues: CASSPAGDSYEQYF. CDR3 nucleotide sequence: TGTGCCAGCAGCCCCGCCGGGGACTCCTACGAGCAGTACTTC.

The chain is built from TRBV5-1 and TRBJ2-2, with D perhaps TRBD2 (5 bases). This CDR3 region has 14 residues. Trimming removed 1 base at V and 1 base at J, with 5 bases between. CDR1 and CDR2 (germline): SGHRS, YFSETQ. CDR3 protein: CASSLRGNTGELFF. CDR3 DNA: TGCGCCAGCAGCTTGCGGGGGAACACCGGGGAGCTGTTTTTT.

The chain couples TRBV28 to TRBJ2-5; TRBD1 matches at 9 bases. The CDR3 is 18 amino acids. V was clipped by 2 bases and J by 4 bases; unmatched bases: 14. CDR1 is MDHEN and CDR2 is SYDVKM in the germline V gene. The chain's CDR3 is CASSLNPFETGGRETQYF. CDR3 bases: TGTGCCAGCAGTTTAAACCCTTTCGAAACAGGGGGCCGAGAGACCCAGTACTTC.

The chain couples TRBV7-3 to TRBJ2-5; no firm D call. CDR1 is SGHTA, CDR2 FQGTGA, per germline. With 2 bases removed from V and 2 bases from J, the gap between germline ends came to 6 bases. CDR3 size: 13 residues. CDR3 amino acids: CASSLEQQETQYF. The CDR3 DNA sequence: TGTGCCAGCAGCTTAGAACAGCAAGAGACCCAGTACTTC. Full variable domain (missing parts from reference TRBV7-3 and TRBJ2-5): GAGVSQTPSNKVTEKGKYVELRCDPISGHTALYWYRQSLGQGPEFLIYFQGTGAADDSGLPNDRFFAVRPEGSVSTLKIQRTERGDSAVYLCASSLEQQETQYFGPGTRLLVL.

In nucleotides, the CDR3 is TGTGCCAGCAGCCAGCTCGGCGGGGGGCGGGGCACAGATACGCAGTATTTT. Amino acids: CASSQLGGGRGTDTQYF. This chain uses TRBV5-6 with TRBJ2-3; 8 bases match TRBD2. The CDR3 contains 17 residues. The ends lost 4 bases at V and 1 base at J; junction bases unmatched: 11. Germline lookup yields CDR1 SGHDT and CDR2 YYEEEE.

The chain is built from TRBV28 and TRBJ1-1, with D uncertain. Between the trimmed V and J ends, which lost 5 bases and 1 base, there was a span of 8 bases. This CDR3 comprises 13 residues. Germline assignment: CDR1 MDHEN and CDR2 SYDVKM. CDR3 residues: CASSPFGNTEAFF. The CDR3 DNA follows: TGTGCCAGCAGTCCCTTCGGGAACACTGAAGCTTTCTTT.